The text below deals with one T cell receptor (beta chain). The antigen remains undetermined. CDR3 size: 15 residues. The trim removed 4 bases at V and 5 bases at J, leaving 10 bases unmatched. In germline, CDR1 is MDHEN, CDR2 SYDVKM. This entry is derived from a study of post-analysis software for immune sequencing data. For the study at large: Patients had relapsing-remitting, secondary progressive or progressive-relapsing multiple sclerosis; some lacked subtype.

Study-wide points: F measure clustering grouped samples strongly by preparation batch. When compared against controls, multiple sclerosis patients showed significantly lower normalized Chao1 diversity. Five or six TRBV segments were more frequent in patients than controls; TRBV5-6, TRBV5-1 and TRBV20-1 belonged to this group.

Unique molecular identifiers were built into the TCR beta cDNA libraries. T cells numbering about 0.9 to 11 million yielded cDNA molecules that totaled roughly 0.5 million. One entry per CDR3 protein results from TCRdb running MiXCR on the PCR reads. The sample has some 690,000 distinct CDR3 sequences; 25% to 30% are singletons. Material: blood. The clonotype originates from a girl aged 5-17 years with multiple sclerosis. The rearrangement joins TRBV28 to TRBJ2-7, with TRBD1 matching over 8 bases. CDR3 sequence (DNA): TGTGCCAGCAGTTCCAACAGGGGGGATCGGAACGAGCAGTACTTC. Translation: CASSSNRGDRNEQYF.